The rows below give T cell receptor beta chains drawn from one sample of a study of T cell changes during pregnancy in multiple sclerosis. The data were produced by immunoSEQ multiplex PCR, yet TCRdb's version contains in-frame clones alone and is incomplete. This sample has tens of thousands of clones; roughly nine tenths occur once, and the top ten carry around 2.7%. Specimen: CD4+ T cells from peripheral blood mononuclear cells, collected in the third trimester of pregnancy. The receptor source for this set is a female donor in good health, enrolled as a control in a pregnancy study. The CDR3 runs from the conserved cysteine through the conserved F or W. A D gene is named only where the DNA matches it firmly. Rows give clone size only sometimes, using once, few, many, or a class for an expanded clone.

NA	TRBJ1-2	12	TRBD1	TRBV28	TGTGCCAGCAGCCGGGACAGGAGTTACTACACCTTC	CASSRDRSYYTF
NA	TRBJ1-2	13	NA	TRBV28	TGTGCCAGCAGTTTACAGGGAACGTATGGCTACACCTTC	CASSLQGTYGYTF
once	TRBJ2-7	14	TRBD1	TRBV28	TGTGCCAGCAGTTTCGGGACAGGGCTCTACGAGCAGTACTTC	CASSFGTGLYEQYF
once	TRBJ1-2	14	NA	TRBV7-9	TGTGCCAGCAGCTTACCGGGGGGGGAATATGGCTACACCTTC	CASSLPGGEYGYTF
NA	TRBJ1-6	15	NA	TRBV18	TGTGCCAGCTCACCAGAGGGGACTCCCAATTCACCCCTCCACTTT	CASSPEGTPNSPLHF
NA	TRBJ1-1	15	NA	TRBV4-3	TGCGCCAGCAGCCAAGTGGGCGCAGAAAATACTGAAGCTTTCTTT	CASSQVGAENTEAFF
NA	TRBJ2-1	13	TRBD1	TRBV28	TGTGCCAGCAGTTTATCAGGGGGTAATGAGCAGTTCTTC	CASSLSGGNEQFF
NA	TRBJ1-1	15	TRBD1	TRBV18	TGTGCCAGCTCACCACCCACAGGGGGCCGGGTTGAAGCTTTCTTT	CASSPPTGGRVEAFF
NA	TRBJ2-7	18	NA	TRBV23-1	TGCGCCAGCAGTCCACCTGTGGGGACGCGGGACCCCTCCTACGAGCAGTACTTC	CASSPPVGTRDPSYEQYF
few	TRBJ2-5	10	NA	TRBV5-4	TGTGCCACCGGGAAAGAGACCCAGTACTTC	CATGKETQYF
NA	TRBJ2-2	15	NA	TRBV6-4	TGTGCCAGCAGTGAGCGGGGCACGAACACCGGGGAGCTGTTTTTT	CASSERGTNTGELFF
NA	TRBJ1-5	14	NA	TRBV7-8	TGTGCCAGCAGCCCTGAGGGTGGTTATCAGCCCCAGCATTTT	CASSPEGGYQPQHF
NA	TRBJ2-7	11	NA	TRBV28	TGTGCCAGCAATTGGGGAGACGAGCAGTACTTC	CASNWGDEQYF
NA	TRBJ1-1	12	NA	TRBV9	TGTGCCAGCAGCGTAGGGAGGGGTAAAGCTTTCTTT	CASSVGRGKAFF
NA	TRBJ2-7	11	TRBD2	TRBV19	TGTGCCAGTAACCGACTGGGAGGGCGGTACTTC	CASNRLGGRYF
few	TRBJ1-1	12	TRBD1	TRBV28	TGTGCCAGCAGTACAGGGGACACTGAAGCTTTCTTT	CASSTGDTEAFF
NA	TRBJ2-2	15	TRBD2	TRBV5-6	TGTGCCAGCAGCCCTGAAGCGGGAGTAATCGGGGAGCTGTTTTTT	CASSPEAGVIGELFF
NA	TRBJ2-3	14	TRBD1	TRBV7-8	TGTGCCAGCAGCTCTGGGACAGGCGTTGATACGCAGTATTTT	CASSSGTGVDTQYF
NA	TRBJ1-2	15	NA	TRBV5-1	TGCGCCAGCAGCCCGGGACTCAATTGGGGCTATGGCTACACCTTC	CASSPGLNWGYGYTF
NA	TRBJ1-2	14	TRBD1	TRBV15	TGTGCCACCAGCAGGACCGGGACAGGGGATGGCTACACCTTC	CATSRTGTGDGYTF
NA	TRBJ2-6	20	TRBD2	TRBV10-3	TGTGCCATCCCTGGGACTAGCGGGGGTCGCCTTGGGGGTGGGGCCAACGTCCTGACTTTC	CAIPGTSGGRLGGGANVLTF
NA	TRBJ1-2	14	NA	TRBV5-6	TGTGCCAGCAGCTCCCCGGCCGGGGGCTATGGCTACACCTTC	CASSSPAGGYGYTF
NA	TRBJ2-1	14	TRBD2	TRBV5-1	TGCGCCAGCAGCTCGGGACTAGCGGCCAATGAGCAGTTCTTC	CASSSGLAANEQFF
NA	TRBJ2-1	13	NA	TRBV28	TGTGCCAGCAGCCGTATAGCAGGGAATGAGCAGTTCTTC	CASSRIAGNEQFF
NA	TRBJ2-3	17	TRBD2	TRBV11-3	TGTGCCAGCAGCTTGGTTTTATATAGCGGGGGGACAGATACGCAGTATTTT	CASSLVLYSGGTDTQYF
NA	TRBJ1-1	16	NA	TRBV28	TGTGCCAGCAGTTTATCGACCAAACCGGGAGGGACTGAAGCTTTCTTT	CASSLSTKPGGTEAFF
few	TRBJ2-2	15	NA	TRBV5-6	TGTGCCAGCAGCTTTGGAGGGACGAACACCGGGGAGCTGTTTTTT	CASSFGGTNTGELFF
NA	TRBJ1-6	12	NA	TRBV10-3	TGTGCCATCAGAACGGGAAATTCACCCCTCCACTTT	CAIRTGNSPLHF
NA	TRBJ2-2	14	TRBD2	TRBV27	TGTGCCAGCAGCGGCGGGAGTCGAACCGGGGAGCTGTTTTTT	CASSGGSRTGELFF
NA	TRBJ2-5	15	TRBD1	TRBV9	TGTGCCAGCAGCGCGGACAGGGGCTTTGGGGAGACCCAGTACTTC	CASSADRGFGETQYF
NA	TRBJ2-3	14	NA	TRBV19	TGTGCCAGTAGCCCCCAAGCGGTGGCAGATACGCAGTATTTT	CASSPQAVADTQYF
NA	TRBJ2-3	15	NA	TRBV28	TGTGCCAGCACCCTGGGGAGGCCCCCCCCAGATACGCAGTATTTT	CASTLGRPPPDTQYF
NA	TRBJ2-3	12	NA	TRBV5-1	TGCGCCAGCAGCTCTGTTACAGATACGCAGTATTTT	CASSSVTDTQYF
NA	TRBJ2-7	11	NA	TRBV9	TGTGCCAGCAGCGTATTACCCGAGCAGTACTTC	CASSVLPEQYF
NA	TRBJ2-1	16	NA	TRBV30	TGTGCCTGGAGTGTACTCGGGGCTAGCGCGGACAATGAGCAGTTCTTC	CAWSVLGASADNEQFF
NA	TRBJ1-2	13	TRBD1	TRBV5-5	TGTGCCAGCAGCAGACAGGGTAACTATGGCTACACCTTC	CASSRQGNYGYTF
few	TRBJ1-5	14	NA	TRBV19	TGTGCCAGTAACAGGCCTTTCCCTAATCAGCCCCAGCATTTT	CASNRPFPNQPQHF
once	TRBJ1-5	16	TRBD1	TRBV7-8	TGTGCCAGCAGCTTAGTTTCTCAGGGGGGAGACCAGCCCCAGCATTTT	CASSLVSQGGDQPQHF
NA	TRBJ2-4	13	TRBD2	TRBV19	TGTGCCACTTCCGGTGGGAGGGCGGGCATTCAGTACTTC	CATSGGRAGIQYF
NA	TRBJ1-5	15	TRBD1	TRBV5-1	TGCGCCAGCAGCTTGGGACAGGGGGGGGGTCAGCCCCAGCATTTT	CASSLGQGGGQPQHF
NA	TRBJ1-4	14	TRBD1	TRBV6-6	TGTGCCAGCAGTTACCCGACAGGGGTTGAAAAACTGTTTTTT	CASSYPTGVEKLFF
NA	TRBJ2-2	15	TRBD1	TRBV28	TGTGCCAGCAGTCCCTGGACAGGGGGGACCGGGGAGCTGTTTTTT	CASSPWTGGTGELFF
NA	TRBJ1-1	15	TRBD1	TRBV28	TGTGCCAGCAGTCTCTTGGGACAGAAGAACACTGAAGCTTTCTTT	CASSLLGQKNTEAFF
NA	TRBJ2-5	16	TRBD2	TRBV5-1	TGCGCCAGCAGCTTGTGGACTAGCGGGAGCATGGGGACCCAGTACTTC	CASSLWTSGSMGTQYF
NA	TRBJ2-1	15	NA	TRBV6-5	TGTGCCAGCAGCGTCCAGGGGGGAGGTCGGGCTGAGCAGTTCTTC	CASSVQGGGRAEQFF
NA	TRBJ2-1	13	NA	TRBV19	TGTGCCAGTAGTATAGCGACAGCAAATGAGCAGTTCTTC	CASSIATANEQFF
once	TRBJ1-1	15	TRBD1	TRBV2	TGTGCCAGCAGGACCTCGGGACAGATGAACACTGAAGCTTTCTTT	CASRTSGQMNTEAFF
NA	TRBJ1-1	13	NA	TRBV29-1	TGCAGCGTTGAGGGGCACTGGGGCACTGAAGCTTTCTTT	CSVEGHWGTEAFF
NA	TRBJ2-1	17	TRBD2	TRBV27	TGTGCCAGCAGTACCGAAGGACTAGCGGGGACGAACAATGAGCAGTTCTTC	CASSTEGLAGTNNEQFF
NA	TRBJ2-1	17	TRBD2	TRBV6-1	TGTGCCAGCAGTGATTCCGGCGGGCGGGGGGGCTTATACGAGCAGTTCTTC	CASSDSGGRGGLYEQFF
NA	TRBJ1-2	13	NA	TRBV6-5	TGTGCCAGCAGGGAGGGGAATGAGCGAGGCTACACCTTC	CASREGNERGYTF
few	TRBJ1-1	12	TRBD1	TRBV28	TGTGCCAGCAGTCCCTTGGACAGGGGAGCTTTCTTT	CASSPLDRGAFF
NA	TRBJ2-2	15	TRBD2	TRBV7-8	TGTGCCAGCAGCCCGTTGGGGGAGGGCACCGGGGAGCTGTTTTTT	CASSPLGEGTGELFF
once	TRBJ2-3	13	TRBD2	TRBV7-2	TGTGCCAGCAGCCCGCGGGGGACTAGAACGCAGTATTTT	CASSPRGTRTQYF
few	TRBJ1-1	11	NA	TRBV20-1	TGCAGTGCTAGAGTATGGAGTGAAGCTTTCTTT	CSARVWSEAFF
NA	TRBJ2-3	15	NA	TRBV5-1	TGCGCCAGCAGCATCAAGTTGGGCGGCACAGATACGCAGTATTTT	CASSIKLGGTDTQYF
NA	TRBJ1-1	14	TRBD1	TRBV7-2	TGTGCCAGCAGCAAGGGACAGGGGAACACTGAAGCTTTCTTT	CASSKGQGNTEAFF